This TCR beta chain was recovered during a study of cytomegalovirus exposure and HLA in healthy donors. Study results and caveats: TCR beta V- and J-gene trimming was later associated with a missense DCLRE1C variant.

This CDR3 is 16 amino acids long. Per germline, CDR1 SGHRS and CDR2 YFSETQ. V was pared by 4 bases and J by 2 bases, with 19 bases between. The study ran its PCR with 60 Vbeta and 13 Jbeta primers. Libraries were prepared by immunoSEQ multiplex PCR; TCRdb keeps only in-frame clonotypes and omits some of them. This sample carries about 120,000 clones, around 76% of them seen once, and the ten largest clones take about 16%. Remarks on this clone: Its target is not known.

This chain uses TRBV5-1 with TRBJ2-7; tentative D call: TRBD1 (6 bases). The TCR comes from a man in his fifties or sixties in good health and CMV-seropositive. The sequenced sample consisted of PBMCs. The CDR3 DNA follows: TGCGCCAGCAGCCTTGGGACGTGGACAGTAACCTACGAGCAGTACTTC. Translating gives CASSLGTWTVTYEQYF.